The 23 T cell receptor beta chains below were found in one sample sequenced in a study of shared clonotypes between healthy human individuals. Repertoires were generated with immunoSEQ multiplex PCR, while TCRdb's copy carries only in-frame clones and drops some. The sample carries about 1 million clones, about 75% recorded once. The sample consisted of memory CD4+ T cells sorted from blood. Subset specified: CD45RA-negative fraction. These receptors all stem from a man aged 18 to 35 in good health.

In this sample, this clone turned up many times. The CDR3 coding sequence is TGTGCCAGCAGTAAGACAAAGACTCCCCGCTCTGGGGCCAACGTCCTGACTTTC. This sequence encodes CASSKTKTPRSGANVLTF. The V call is TRBV27, the J call TRBJ2-6; no firm D call. V was shortened by 5 bases and J by 0 bases, with 17 bases between the two germline ends. The length of the CDR3 is 18 residues. Germline V gives CDR1 MNHEY, CDR2 SMNVEV (reference sequence).

This chain joins TRBV7-6 and TRBJ2-3; D possibly uses TRBD1 or TRBD2 (6 bases each). CDR3 size: 14 residues. Per germline, CDR1 SGHVS and CDR2 FNYEAQ. V shed 4 bases and J shed 6 bases, with 14 bases lying between them. The CDR3 bases are TGTGCCAGCAGCTCAGGAGGGGGGCCGGATACGCAGTATTTT. Translated, it gives CASSSGGGPDTQYF. Drawing the rest from reference TRBV7-6 and TRBJ2-3, the complete variable domain is GAGVSQSPRYKVTKRGQDVALRCDPISGHVSLYWYRQALGQGPEFLTYFNYEAQQDKSGLPNDRFSAERPEGSISTLTIQRTEQRDSAMYRCASSSGGGPDTQYFGPGTRLTVL.

The rearrangement joins TRBV7-2 to TRBJ1-3; D is uncertain. The CDR3 length is 14 residues. The germline V and J ends were trimmed by 2 bases and 3 bases, with 8 bases remaining between them. The germline V gene has CDR1 SGHTA and CDR2 FQGNSA. CDR3 residues: CASSLPGSGNTIYF. The CDR3, as DNA: TGTGCCAGCAGCTTACCAGGTAGTGGAAACACCATATATTTT.

This chain uses TRBV5-1 with TRBJ2-5; D may be TRBD2 (6 bases). V was shortened by 4 bases and J by 7 bases, with 20 bases between the two germline ends. The germline CDR1 and CDR2 sequences are SGHRS and YFSETQ. The CDR3 totals 15 residues. CDR3 sequence: CASSPHMGMGGTQYF. DNA for the CDR3: TGCGCCAGCAGCCCCCATATGGGGATGGGGGGGACCCAGTACTTC.

The chain recombines TRBV5-4 with TRBJ2-2; no reliable D call. The V end was cut by 2 bases, the J end by 1 base, with 9 bases between. The CDR3 has 15 amino acids. Germline V gene lookup returns CDR1 SGHNT and CDR2 YYREEE (reference sequence). CDR3 amino acids: CASSFGRQNTGELFF. The CDR3 DNA is TGTGCCAGCAGCTTTGGACGGCAGAACACCGGGGAGCTGTTTTTT.

This clone was picked up a small number of times. The V call is TRBV6-6, the J call TRBJ2-2; 10 bases are shared with TRBD2. This CDR3 contains 15 residues. CDR1 and CDR2 (germline): MNHNY, SVGAGI (reference sequence). Trimming at V came to 5 bases and at J to 5 bases, leaving 5 bases not matched to a gene. The CDR3 region has the DNA TGTGCCAGCAGTCCTACTAGCGGGGTAACCGGGGAGCTGTTTTTT. It specifies CASSPTSGVTGELFF.

V and J are TRBV10-3 and TRBJ2-3; 12 positions match TRBD2. V was clipped by 0 bases and J by 2 bases; unmatched bases: 3. Germline V gives CDR1 ENHRY, CDR2 SYGVKD. The CDR3 has 17 amino acids. The CDR3 DNA follows: TGTGCCATCAGTGAGTCTACTAGCGGGGGGTACACAGATACGCAGTATTTT. Translation gives CAISESTSGGYTDTQYF.

The gene calls are TRBV11-2 and TRBJ1-5; D is unclear. The CDR3 totals 13 residues. V was trimmed by 4 bases and J by 8 bases, leaving 12 bases between them. Germline lookup yields CDR1 SGHAT and CDR2 FQNNGV. Here the CDR3 reads CASSSTGREPQHF. The CDR3 bases are TGTGCCAGCAGCTCGACCGGTAGGGAGCCCCAGCATTTT.

Of note for this clone: A read error may explain this, as a much larger clone is one base away. The chain recombines TRBV27 with TRBJ1-5, with D maybe TRBD1 (6 bases). This CDR3 contains 13 residues. V lost 6 bases, J lost 1 base, and 7 bases lay in between. The germline V gene encodes CDR1 MNHEY and CDR2 SMNVEV (reference sequence). CDR3 coding DNA: TGTGCCAGCAGCCAGGGGAGCAATCAGCCCCAGCATTTT. It encodes CASSQGSNQPQHF.

This clone was observed once. The chain carries TRBV20-1 and TRBJ2-7, with D tentatively TRBD1 (6 bases). Germline values: CDR1 DFQATT, CDR2 SNEGSKA (reference sequence). Trimming cost V 5 bases and J 7 bases, with 12 bases left between them. The CDR3 spans 11 residues. CDR3 coding DNA: TGCAGTGCTTTCACAGGGACAGAGCAGTACTTC. Residues: CSAFTGTEQYF.

The V and J genes are TRBV18 and TRBJ1-3; D call uncertain. Germline values: CDR1 KGHSH, CDR2 LQKENI. The CDR3 spans 14 residues. V lost 1 base, J lost 2 bases, and 6 bases lay in between. CDR3 sequence: CASSPQDTGNTIYF. The DNA for the CDR3 is TGTGCCAGCTCACCACAAGACACTGGAAACACCATATATTTT.

The chain uses TRBV7-8 and TRBJ1-3; TRBD1 is a possible D gene (6 bases). Trimming left V 5 bases short and J 0 bases short, with 17 bases between. The V gene's germline CDR1 is SGHVS and CDR2 FQNEAQ. The CDR3 extends over 17 amino acids. The CDR3 sequence: CASSVLQGEGSGNTIYF. For the CDR3, the DNA is TGTGCCAGCAGCGTCCTACAGGGTGAGGGCTCTGGAAACACCATATATTTT.

The chain recombines TRBV5-6 with TRBJ1-2; 7 nucleotides align to TRBD1. Germline values: CDR1 SGHDT, CDR2 YYEEEE. The CDR3 consists of 14 residues. Trimming removed 0 bases from V and 8 bases from J; junction bases left unmatched: 7. The DNA of the CDR3 is TGTGCCAGCAGCTTGGTAGGGCAGGGGGGCGGCTACACCTTC. Amino acids: CASSLVGQGGGYTF.

This clone has just a few counts. V usage is TRBV7-8 and J usage is TRBJ1-4; perhaps TRBD1 as D (5 bases). The CDR3 sequence is 18 residues long. V was shortened by 1 base and J by 5 bases, with 20 bases between the two germline ends. The V gene's germline CDR1 is SGHVS and CDR2 FQNEAQ. The CDR3 region is CASSLVRAGLGENEKLFF. CDR3 nucleotide sequence: TGTGCCAGCAGCTTAGTTCGGGCCGGCTTAGGGGAAAATGAAAAACTGTTTTTT.

The V gene is TRBV6-1, the J gene TRBJ2-6, with 8 bases lining up with TRBD1. The germline V gene encodes CDR1 MNHNS and CDR2 SASEGT. The V gene end was trimmed by 4 bases and the J gene end by 2 bases; junction bases not matched to a gene: 4. This CDR3 spans 16 amino acids. CDR3 region: CASSVSTGAGANVLTF. The CDR3 DNA reads TGTGCCAGCAGTGTATCGACAGGGGCTGGGGCCAACGTCCTGACTTTC.

The chain joins TRBV19 to TRBJ2-2, with 9 positions matching TRBD1. V was clipped by 1 base and J by 7 bases; unmatched bases: 7. CDR1 LNHDA and CDR2 SQIVND come from the germline V gene (reference sequence). The CDR3 spans 16 residues. The CDR3 reads CASSIAGDREGGELFF. The CDR3 coding sequence is TGTGCCAGTAGTATAGCGGGGGACAGGGAAGGCGGGGAGCTGTTTTTT.

The rearrangement uses TRBV10-1 and TRBJ1-1; 7 positions match TRBD1. The CDR3 is 13 amino acids. Germline lookup yields CDR1 WNHNN and CDR2 SYGVQD (reference sequence). J was trimmed by 10 bases and V by 6 bases; bases with no gene match: 11. CDR3 loop: CASRLGQAGTAFF. CDR3 nucleotides: TGCGCCAGCAGACTCGGACAGGCTGGTACAGCTTTCTTT.

The J gene is TRBJ2-1, the V gene TRBV7-9; 8 bases align to TRBD2. V lost 10 bases to trimming and J lost 9 bases; unmatched junction nucleotides: 8. Per germline, CDR1 SEHNR and CDR2 FQNEAQ (reference sequence). The CDR3 is 12 residues long. The CDR3 nucleotides are TGTGCCATCGGGGGGGTAGGCGGTGAGCAGTTCTTC. Translating it yields CAIGGVGGEQFF.

V usage is TRBV6-5 and J usage is TRBJ2-7; 7 bases agree with TRBD1. Germline values: CDR1 MNHEY, CDR2 SVGAGI. With V trimmed by 6 bases and J by 3 bases, 5 bases remained unmatched. The CDR3 consists of 13 residues. Written as DNA, the CDR3 is TGTGCCAGCAGCCCCTGGGACAGCTACGAGCAGTACTTC. Its translation is CASSPWDSYEQYF.

As concerns this clone: Other DNA variants within this sample encode the same CDR3. The chain carries TRBV5-1 and TRBJ2-7; TRBD1 agrees at 8 bases. The trim removed 4 bases at V and 0 bases at J, leaving 3 bases unmatched. The germline gives CDR1 SGHRS, CDR2 YFSETQ. The CDR3 has 14 amino acids. CDR3 protein: CASSVTGGSYEQYF. In nucleotides, the CDR3 is TGCGCCAGCAGCGTAACAGGGGGCTCCTACGAGCAGTACTTC. The variable domain in full, with the rest retrieved from reference TRBV5-1 and TRBJ2-7, is KAGVTQTPRYLIKTRGQQVTLSCSPISGHRSVSWYQQTPGQGLQFLFEYFSETQRNKGNFPGRFSGRQFSNSRSEMNVSTLELGDSALYLCASSVTGGSYEQYFGPGTRLTVT.

This clone was picked up a small number of times. This chain connects TRBV4-3 to TRBJ2-7; 9 bases are a match to TRBD1. This CDR3 has 13 residues. The V gene's germline CDR1 is LGHNA and CDR2 YSLEER. V was pared by 8 bases and J by 6 bases, with 8 bases of the junction left unmatched. Here the CDR3 reads CASATKQGAEQYF. DNA of the CDR3: TGCGCCAGCGCCACCAAACAGGGGGCCGAGCAGTACTTC.

Of note for this clone: At one end the junction does not follow the germline gene, possibly because of a read error. V usage is TRBV19 and J usage is TRBJ1-2; D ambiguous. CDR1 and CDR2 (germline): LNHDA, SQIVND (reference sequence). The CDR3 is made up of 13 amino acids. The CDR3 is CASSVDISYGYTF. DNA of the CDR3: TGTGCCAGTAGTGTAGACATCAGCTATGGCTACACCTTC.

The rearrangement uses TRBV15 and TRBJ2-7, with D maybe TRBD2 (6 bases). Trimming shortened V by 1 base and J by 1 base, and 8 bases separated the two germline ends. Germline V gives CDR1 LNHNV, CDR2 YYDKDF (reference sequence). CDR3 size: 14 residues. The DNA for the CDR3 is TGTGCCACCAGCAGAGCCGGGACTTCCTACGAGCAGTACTTC. Its protein is CATSRAGTSYEQYF.